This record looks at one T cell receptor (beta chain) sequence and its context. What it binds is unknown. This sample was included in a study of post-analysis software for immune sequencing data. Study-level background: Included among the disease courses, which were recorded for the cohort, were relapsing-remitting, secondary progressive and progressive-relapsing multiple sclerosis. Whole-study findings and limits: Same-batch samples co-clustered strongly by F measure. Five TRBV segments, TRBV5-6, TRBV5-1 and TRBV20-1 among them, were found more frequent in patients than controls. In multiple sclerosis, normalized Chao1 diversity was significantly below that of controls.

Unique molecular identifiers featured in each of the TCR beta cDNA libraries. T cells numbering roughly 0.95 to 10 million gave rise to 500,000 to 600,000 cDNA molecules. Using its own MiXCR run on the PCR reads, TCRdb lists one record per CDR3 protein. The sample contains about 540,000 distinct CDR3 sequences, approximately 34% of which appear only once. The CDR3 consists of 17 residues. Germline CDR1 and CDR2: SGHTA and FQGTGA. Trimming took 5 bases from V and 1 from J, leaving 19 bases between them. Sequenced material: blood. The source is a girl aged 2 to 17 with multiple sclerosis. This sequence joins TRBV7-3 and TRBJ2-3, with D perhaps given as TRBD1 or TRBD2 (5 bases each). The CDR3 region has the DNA TGTGCCAGCAGCCCCGAGTGGGACCCCTCGGGCACAGATACGCAGTATTTT. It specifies CASSPEWDPSGTDTQYF.